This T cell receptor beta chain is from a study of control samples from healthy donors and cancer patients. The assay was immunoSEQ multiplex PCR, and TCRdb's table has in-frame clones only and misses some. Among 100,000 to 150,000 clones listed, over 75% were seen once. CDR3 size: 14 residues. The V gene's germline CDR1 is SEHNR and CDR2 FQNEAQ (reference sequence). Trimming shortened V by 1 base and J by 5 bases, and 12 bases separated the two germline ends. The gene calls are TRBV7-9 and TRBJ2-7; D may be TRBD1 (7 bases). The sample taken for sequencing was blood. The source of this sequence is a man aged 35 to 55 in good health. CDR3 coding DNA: TGTGCCAGCAGCTTAGAACAGGGGAGGCACGAGCAGTACTTC. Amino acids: CASSLEQGRHEQYF.